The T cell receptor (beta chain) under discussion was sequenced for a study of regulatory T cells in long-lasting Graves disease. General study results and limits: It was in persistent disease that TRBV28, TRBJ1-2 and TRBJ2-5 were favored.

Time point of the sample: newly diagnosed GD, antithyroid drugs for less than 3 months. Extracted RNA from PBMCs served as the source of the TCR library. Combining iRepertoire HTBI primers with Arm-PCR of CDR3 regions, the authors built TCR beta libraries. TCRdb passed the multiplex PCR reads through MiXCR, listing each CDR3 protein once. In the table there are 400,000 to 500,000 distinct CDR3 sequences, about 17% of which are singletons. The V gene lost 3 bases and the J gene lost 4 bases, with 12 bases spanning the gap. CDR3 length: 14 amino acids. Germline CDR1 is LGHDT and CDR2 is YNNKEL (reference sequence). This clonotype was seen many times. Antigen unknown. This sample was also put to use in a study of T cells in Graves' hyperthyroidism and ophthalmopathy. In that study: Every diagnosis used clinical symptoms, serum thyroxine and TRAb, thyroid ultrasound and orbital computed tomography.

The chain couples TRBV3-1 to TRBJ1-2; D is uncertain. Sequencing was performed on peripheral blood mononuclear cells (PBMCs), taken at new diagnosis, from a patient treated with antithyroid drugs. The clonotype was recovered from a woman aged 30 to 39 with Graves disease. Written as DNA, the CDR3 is TGTGCCAGCAGCCACCCTACAGACCTCTATGGCTACACCTTC. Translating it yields CASSHPTDLYGYTF.